The clone carrying this T cell receptor (beta chain) was picked up one time. Original analysis: Counts of nucleated cells, estimated from reference gene primer amplification, were obtained. This table comes from immunoSEQ multiplex PCR, and its TCRdb copy is limited to in-frame clones, with some not included. V and J calls and clone size are those listed in that table; D and trimming were worked out from the DNA. The table includes about 320,000 clones, roughly 85% detected once. These data originate in a study of blood T cell repertoires in COVID-19. Study at large: Both acute and convalescent COVID-19 samples were obtained from the United States, Italy and Spain. Nucleic acid was either cDNA or gDNA, and it came from T cells, B-cell-depleted T cells, or PBMCs.

The sequenced sample consisted of peripheral blood. The sequence was collected from a human donor in a cohort sampled during active COVID-19.

The CDR3 reads CACRGMNTGELFF. The CDR3 DNA sequence: TGTGCTTGTCGAGGGATGAACACCGGGGAGCTGTTTTTT. The rearrangement uses TRBV10-3 and TRBJ2-2, with a possible D match to TRBD2 (5 bases). Germline assignment: CDR1 ENHRY and CDR2 SYGVKD. CDR3 size: 13 residues.